Listed below are T cell receptor beta chains from one sample, sequenced in a study of blood T cell repertoires in COVID-19. The repertoire was sequenced with immunoSEQ multiplex PCR; TCRdb's copy has only in-frame clones and lacks some. The table has fewer than 200,000 clones, roughly 90% seen once. The source material was peripheral blood. The receptors stem from a man in his 60s with acute or convalescent COVID-19. Each CDR3 is given with its conserved first and last residue. D genes are given only for firm matches. Only part of the rows carry a size: once, few, many, or a class if the clone is expanded.

>TRBJ2-3|TRBV12-3/TRBV12-4|-|-
CASSRRDTDTQYF
TGTGCCAGCAGTAGGAGGGACACAGATACGCAGTATTTT
>TRBJ1-5|TRBV7-2|-|TRBD1
CASSVTGGNQPQHF
TGTGCCAGCAGCGTGACAGGGGGCAATCAGCCCCAGCATTTT
>TRBJ2-6|TRBV3-1/TRBV3-2|-|-
CASSPRLDSGANVLTF
TGTGCCAGCAGCCCCCGACTGGACTCTGGGGCCAACGTCCTGACTTTC
>TRBJ1-4|TRBV30|-|-
CAWSSARIQEKLFF
TGTGCCTGGTCCTCAGCTAGGATTCAAGAAAAACTGTTTTTT
>TRBJ2-3|TRBV12-3/TRBV12-4|-|TRBD2
CASSPLAGDTQYF
TGTGCCAGCAGTCCGTTAGCGGGAGATACGCAGTATTTT
>TRBJ1-2|TRBV19|-|-
CASSMEGTRDGYTF
TGTGCCAGTAGTATGGAAGGGACTCGCGATGGCTACACCTTC
>TRBJ1-1|TRBV12-3/TRBV12-4|-|-
CANRSSMNTEAFF
TGTGCCAACCGATCCTCTATGAACACTGAAGCTTTCTTT
>TRBJ1-1|TRBV6-6|-|-
CASSFGQSNTEAFF
TGTGCCAGCAGTTTCGGACAGTCGAACACTGAAGCTTTCTTT
>TRBJ1-2|TRBV24-1|-|TRBD1
CATSDTDRDGYTF
TGTGCCACCAGTGACACGGACAGGGATGGCTACACCTTC
>TRBJ1-4|TRBV24-1|few|TRBD1
CATSPGTGGSLANEKLFF
TGTGCCACCAGTCCCGGGACAGGGGGCTCCTTGGCTAATGAAAAACTGTTTTTT
>TRBJ1-1|TRBV5-1|-|TRBD1
CASSSTGVNTEAFF
TGCGCCAGCAGCTCGACAGGGGTAAACACTGAAGCTTTCTTT
>TRBJ2-5|TRBV2|many|-
CASSGTRGQTQYF
TGTGCCAGCTCCGGGACAAGAGGCCAGACCCAGTACTTC
>TRBJ1-1|TRBV19|-|-
CASMGRGRSDTEAFF
TGTGCCAGCATGGGGCGGGGCCGGTCGGACACTGAAGCTTTCTTT
>TRBJ1-2|TRBV30|-|TRBD1
CAWSVTGGANGYTF
TGTGCCTGGAGTGTGACAGGGGGCGCGAATGGCTACACCTTC
>TRBJ1-5|TRBV30|-|TRBD1
CAWSVGTGGQPQHF
TGTGCCTGGAGTGTAGGGACAGGGGGGCAGCCCCAGCATTTT
>TRBJ1-6|TRBV18|-|-
CASSPKEVGSPLHF
TGTGCCAGCTCACCAAAGGAGGTCGGTTCACCCCTCCACTTT
>TRBJ1-3|TRBV3-1/TRBV3-2|-|-
CASSQDRAGKPTGNTIYF
TGTGCCAGCAGCCAAGATCGGGCAGGGAAGCCCACTGGAAACACCATATATTTT
>TRBJ1-1|TRBV15|-|TRBD1
CATSRGTALNTEAFF
TGTGCCACCAGCAGGGGGACAGCCCTGAACACTGAAGCTTTCTTT
>TRBJ2-2|TRBV6-5|once|-
CASSRFTGELFF
TGTGCCAGCAGTCGGTTCACCGGGGAGCTGTTTTTT
>TRBJ2-3|TRBV7-8|-|-
CASSLVQFTDTQYF
TGTGCCAGCAGCTTAGTTCAGTTCACAGATACGCAGTATTTT
>TRBJ2-3|TRBV24-1|-|-
CATSDAETPFTDTQYF
TGTGCCACCAGTGACGCCGAGACACCCTTCACAGATACGCAGTATTTT
>TRBJ2-3|TRBV6-2/TRBV6-3|-|TRBD2
CASSFRLAVSTDTQYF
TGTGCCAGCAGTTTTAGACTAGCGGTGAGCACAGATACGCAGTATTTT
>TRBJ1-5|TRBV5-6|-|TRBD1
CASSYGTGFQPQHF
TGTGCCAGCAGTTACGGGACAGGGTTTCAGCCCCAGCATTTT
>TRBJ2-3|TRBV11-2|-|TRBD1
CASNLEGASTDTQYF
TGTGCCAGCAACTTAGAGGGGGCGAGCACAGATACGCAGTATTTT
>TRBJ2-5|TRBV4-2|-|TRBD1
CASSQGDEIRGQETQYF
TGTGCCAGCAGCCAAGGGGATGAGATCAGGGGGCAAGAGACCCAGTACTTC
>TRBJ1-5|TRBV5-6|-|-
CASSRTANQPQHF
TGTGCCAGCAGCCGGACAGCTAATCAGCCCCAGCATTTT
>TRBJ1-1|TRBV30|-|-
CAWRKDITGSTEAFF
TGTGCCTGGAGGAAAGATATTACAGGGAGCACTGAAGCTTTCTTT
>TRBJ2-1|TRBV27|-|-
CASSNMPYNEQFF
TGTGCCAGCAGCAACATGCCATACAATGAGCAGTTCTTC
>TRBJ1-5|TRBV5-1|-|TRBD1
CASSSGQGNQPQHF
TGCGCCAGCAGCTCGGGACAGGGAAATCAGCCCCAGCATTTT
>TRBJ1-1|TRBV3-1/TRBV3-2|-|TRBD1
CASSRSKGAGMNTEAFF
TGTGCCAGCAGCCGAAGTAAGGGGGCGGGGATGAACACTGAAGCTTTCTTT
>TRBJ1-1|TRBV2|-|-
CASSQGRISTEAFF
TGTGCCAGCAGTCAGGGCCGGATCAGCACTGAAGCTTTCTTT
>TRBJ1-6|TRBV6-4|-|-
CASSRDNTNSPLHF
TGTGCCAGCAGCCGGGACAATACTAATTCACCCCTCCACTTT
>TRBJ1-1|TRBV9|-|-
CASSVRGNTEAFF
TGTGCCAGCAGCGTCAGGGGTAACACTGAAGCTTTCTTT
>TRBJ2-3|TRBV4-1|-|TRBD2
CASSLGGIRSSISTDTQYF
TGCGCCAGCAGTCTCGGGGGGATCCGCTCTTCTATTAGCACAGATACGCAGTATTTT
>TRBJ2-5|TRBV19|-|-
CASRGAGIETQYF
TGTGCCAGTAGGGGCGCTGGTATCGAGACCCAGTACTTC
>TRBJ2-5|TRBV19|-|-
CASSISPGAETQYF
TGTGCCAGTAGTATTTCCCCAGGGGCAGAGACCCAGTACTTC
>TRBJ1-6|TRBV5-4|-|-
CASRITGLAGSPLHF
TGTGCCAGCAGGATAACAGGCCTGGCTGGTTCACCCCTCCACTTT
>TRBJ2-2|TRBV24-1|once|-
CATEGTLGELFF
TGTGCCACCGAGGGAACGCTCGGGGAGCTGTTTTTT
>TRBJ2-7|TRBV27|-|TRBD1
CASSFLGQNYEQYF
TGTGCCAGCAGTTTCCTGGGACAGAACTACGAGCAGTACTTC
>TRBJ1-5|TRBV6-1|-|-
CASREGQGGNQPQHF
TGTGCCAGCAGGGAAGGGCAGGGAGGGAATCAGCCCCAGCATTTT
>TRBJ2-5|TRBV4-1|once|TRBD1
CASSQLGQGGKETQYF
TGCGCCAGCAGCCAATTGGGACAGGGGGGGAAAGAGACCCAGTACTTC
>TRBJ1-1|TRBV19|-|-
CASSMDQVGVGTEAFF
TGTGCCAGTAGTATGGATCAGGTGGGCGTTGGCACTGAAGCTTTCTTT
>TRBJ2-5|TRBV11-2|-|-
CASSLGATGQETQYF
TGTGCCAGCAGCTTAGGAGCGACGGGCCAAGAGACCCAGTACTTC
>TRBJ2-3|TRBV7-2|-|-
CASSLRGGFTDTQYF
TGTGCCAGCAGCTTAAGGGGGGGGTTCACAGATACGCAGTATTTT
>TRBJ2-5|TRBV5-8|-|TRBD1
CASSLGTGASGTQYF
TGTGCCAGCAGCTTGGGGACAGGGGCCTCGGGGACCCAGTACTTC
>TRBJ2-5|TRBV3-1/TRBV3-2|-|-
CASSQSGKPWTQYF
TGTGCCAGCAGCCAATCAGGGAAGCCATGGACCCAGTACTTC
>TRBJ2-1|TRBV7-9|-|-
CASSLAPLVFLNEQFF
TGTGCCAGCAGCTTAGCGCCACTAGTCTTTCTCAATGAGCAGTTCTTC
>TRBJ1-1|TRBV5-5|-|-
CASSSPGQGIVEAFF
TGTGCCAGCAGCTCCCCGGGACAAGGGATTGTTGAAGCTTTCTTT
>TRBJ1-1|TRBV5-1|-|TRBD1
CASSFGQGNTEAFF
TGCGCCAGCAGCTTTGGACAGGGGAATACTGAAGCTTTCTTT
>TRBJ2-4|TRBV21-1|-|-
CASSDRVGAKNIQYF
TGTGCCAGCAGTGACAGGGTTGGTGCCAAAAACATTCAGTACTTC
>TRBJ2-1|TRBV18|once|-
CASSNQQGYNEQFF
TGTGCCAGCTCAAACCAACAGGGCTACAATGAGCAGTTCTTC
>TRBJ2-1|TRBV13|few|TRBD2
CASSFGLAGYNEQFF
TGTGCCAGCAGCTTCGGACTAGCGGGATACAATGAGCAGTTCTTC
>TRBJ1-2|TRBV19|-|TRBD1
CASSTSRDRKANYGYTF
TGTGCCAGTAGTACGTCCCGGGACAGGAAGGCTAACTATGGCTACACCTTC
>TRBJ1-3|TRBV28|once|-
CASSLVRGKAGNTIYF
TGTGCCAGCAGCCTCGTTAGGGGGAAAGCTGGAAACACCATATATTTT
>TRBJ2-2|TRBV11-2|-|-
CASSIGGDTGELFF
TGTGCCAGCAGCATAGGGGGGGACACCGGGGAGCTGTTTTTT